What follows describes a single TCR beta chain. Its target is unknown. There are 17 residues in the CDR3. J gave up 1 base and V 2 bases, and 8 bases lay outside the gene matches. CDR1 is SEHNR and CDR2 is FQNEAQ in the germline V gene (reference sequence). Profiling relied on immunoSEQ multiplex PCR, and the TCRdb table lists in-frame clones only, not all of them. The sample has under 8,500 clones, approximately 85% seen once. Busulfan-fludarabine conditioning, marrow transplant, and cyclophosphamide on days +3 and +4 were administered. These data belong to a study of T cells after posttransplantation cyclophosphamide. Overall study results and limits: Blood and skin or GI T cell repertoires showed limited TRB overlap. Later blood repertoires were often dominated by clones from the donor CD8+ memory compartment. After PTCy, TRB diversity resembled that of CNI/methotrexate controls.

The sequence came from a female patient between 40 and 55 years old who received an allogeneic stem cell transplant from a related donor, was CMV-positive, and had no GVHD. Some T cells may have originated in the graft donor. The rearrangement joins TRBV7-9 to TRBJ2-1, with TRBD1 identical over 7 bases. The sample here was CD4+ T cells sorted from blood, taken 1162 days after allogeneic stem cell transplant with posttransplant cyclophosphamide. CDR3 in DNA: TGTGCCAGCAGCTTAAAGGGGGCGTTGGCTTCCTACAATGAGCAGTTCTTC. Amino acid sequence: CASSLKGALASYNEQFF.